Below, one T cell receptor (beta chain) is given with its context. Its antigen is not known. This CDR3 is built from 16 residues. The V and J ends lost 1 base and 1 base respectively, with 11 bases between them. Germline CDR1 and CDR2: SGHVS and FQNEAQ. The repertoire was sequenced with immunoSEQ multiplex PCR; TCRdb's copy has only in-frame clones and lacks some. The sample has roughly 160,000 clones, 91% seen once. The data derive from a study of T cell responses to AZD1222 COVID-19 vaccine. Points from the study as a whole: Repertoires in all cases were sampled only once the peak T cell response had passed.

The receptor comes from an adult in good health. The specimen comprised peripheral blood, sampled on day 0 of AZD1222 vaccination. V and J are TRBV7-8 and TRBJ2-4; no firm D call. CDR3 DNA: TGTGCCAGCAGCTTAGTAGTAAAGGCTGCCAAAAACATTCAGTACTTC. Its protein product is CASSLVVKAAKNIQYF.